Below, 17 T cell receptor beta chains from the same sample are listed, as sequenced in a study of CD8 T cells in Susac syndrome. RNA was extracted with the RNeasy kit, and a quantity of about 0.45 to 1 ug was reverse transcribed using random hexamers. TCRdb redid the calling of the immunoSEQ multiplex PCR reads with MiXCR, one entry per CDR3 protein. The top ten hold around 0.42% of the sample, which has around 50,000 distinct CDR3 sequences, approximately 92% seen once. Source material: CD8+ T cells from PBMCs. These receptors came from a human donor in good health.

This sequence joins TRBV20-1 and TRBJ1-1, with D perhaps TRBD1 (5 bases). The CDR3 consists of 13 residues. Trimming shortened V by 3 bases and J by 4 bases, and 12 bases separated the two germline ends. Germline loops: CDR1 DFQATT, CDR2 SNEGSKA (reference sequence). The CDR3 bases are TGCAGTGCTAGGGACATGGAAGGCACTGAAGCTTTCTTT. Its protein is CSARDMEGTEAFF.

V gene TRBV6-2 or TRBV6-3 combines with J gene TRBJ2-1; D uncertain. V lost 0 bases to trimming and J lost 0 bases, with 9 bases between them. Germline V lookup: CDR1 MNHEY, CDR2 SVGEGT. This CDR3 is built from 16 residues. The CDR3 region has the DNA TGTGCCAGCAGTTACTCGATGCAGAGCTCCTACAATGAGCAGTTCTTC. It codes for CASSYSMQSSYNEQFF.

The genes are TRBV11-3 and TRBJ2-1, with 11 bases identical to TRBD2. The CDR3 covers 15 residues. V shed 4 bases and J 4 bases; nucleotides not matched to a gene: 3. CDR1 and CDR2 from the germline V gene are SGHNT and YENEEA. The CDR3 DNA sequence: TGTGCCAGCAGCTCAAGGACTAGCGGGTACAATGAGCAGTTCTTC. Translation gives CASSSRTSGYNEQFF.

This clonotype was counted a single time. This chain's CDR3 is CASSTDRRALEPYSNQPQHF. CDR3 coding DNA: TGTGCCAGTAGTACCGACCGCCGGGCCTTGGAACCCTATAGCAATCAGCCCCAGCATTTT. This chain uses TRBV19 with TRBJ1-5; D gene uncertain. The ends were cut back, 4 bases at V and 0 bases at J, with 25 bases in the middle. The CDR3 totals 20 residues. Per the germline V gene, CDR1 is LNHDA and CDR2 is SQIVND (reference sequence). Full variable domain (missing parts from reference TRBV19 and TRBJ1-5): DGGITQSPKYLFRKEGQNVTLSCEQNLNHDAMYWYRQDPGQGLRLIYYSQIVNDFQKGDIAEGYSVSREKKESFPLTVTSAQKNPTAFYLCASSTDRRALEPYSNQPQHFGDGTRLSIL.

The chain is built from TRBV24-1 and TRBJ2-1, with TRBD1 as a possible D gene (6 bases). This CDR3 is 13 amino acids long. Germline CDR1 reads KGHDR; CDR2 reads SFDVKD. Trimming cost V 6 bases and J 6 bases, with 11 bases left between them. CDR3 protein: CATSSWTANEQFF. In DNA form, the CDR3 reads TGTGCCACCAGTTCCTGGACAGCCAATGAGCAGTTCTTC.

This chain uses TRBV29-1 with TRBJ2-1; a weak D match, TRBD2 (5 bases). CDR3 length equals 12 residues. From germline, CDR1 is SQVTM and CDR2 ANQGSEA. Deletions cut 7 bases from V and 3 bases from J, with 10 bases between. The CDR3 DNA reads as TGCAGCGCGGGATCTGACTACAATGAGCAGTTCTTC. As protein: CSAGSDYNEQFF.

CDR3: CASRIRAGEDSNYNEQFF. The CDR3 DNA sequence: TGTGCCAGCAGAATTAGAGCGGGAGAAGATTCGAATTACAATGAGCAGTTCTTC. V is TRBV7-9 and J is TRBJ2-1; 8 bases match TRBD2. V dropped 6 bases and J dropped 4; count of bases not matched to a gene: 17. The CDR3 length is 18 residues. CDR1 is SEHNR and CDR2 is FQNEAQ in the germline V gene (reference sequence).

As regards this clonotype: The junction does not match germline at one end; this may be a read error. V and J are TRBV7-7 and TRBJ2-2; the D is unclear. CDR1 is SSHAT and CDR2 is FNYEAQ in the germline V gene (reference sequence). The CDR3 spans 13 residues. The CDR3 loop reads CASSLGITGELFF. CDR3 coding DNA: TGTGCTAGCAGCTTAGGGATCACCGGGGAGCTGTTTTTT.

This rearrangement joins TRBV20-1 to TRBJ1-2; a possible D gene is TRBD1 (6 bases). Germline V lookup: CDR1 DFQATT, CDR2 SNEGSKA (reference sequence). The CDR3 has 15 residues. V gave up 0 bases and J gave up 2 bases, with 13 bases separating them. CDR3 DNA: TGCAGTGCTAGAGATACCAGGGGCCTAAACTATGGCTACACCTTC. Its translation is CSARDTRGLNYGYTF.

The chain uses TRBV19 and TRBJ2-1; D remains ambiguous. V was shortened by 7 bases and J by 6 bases, with 22 bases between the two germline ends. The CDR3 has 16 amino acids. Germline V CDR1 and CDR2: LNHDA, SQIVND (reference sequence). CDR3 sequence reads: CASNDPLVGIGNEQFF. The CDR3 nucleotides read TGTGCCAGTAATGACCCCCTTGTGGGTATCGGCAATGAGCAGTTCTTC.

The V and J genes are TRBV2 and TRBJ2-7; no reliable D call. Per the germline V gene, CDR1 is SNHLY and CDR2 is FYNNEI. V lost 11 bases and J lost 2, with 16 bases in between. CDR3 size: 13 residues. In DNA, the CDR3 is TGTGCCCGACATGCCGGGCCCCCCTACGAGCAGTACTTC. Translated, it gives CARHAGPPYEQYF.

This chain links TRBV29-1 with TRBJ1-1; possible D gene TRBD1, 6 bases. The CDR3 length is 12 residues. The germline gives CDR1 SQVTM, CDR2 ANQGSEA. V was cut by 3 bases and J by 3 bases, with 8 bases left in between. This CDR3 is CSVDKGDTEAFF. CDR3 in DNA: TGCAGCGTTGACAAGGGGGACACTGAAGCTTTCTTT. The whole variable domain, remainder taken from reference TRBV29-1 and TRBJ1-1, is SAVISQKPSRDICQRGTSLTIQCQVDSQVTMMFWYRQQPGQSLTLIATANQGSEATYESGFVIDKFPISRPNLTFSTLTVSNMSPEDSSIYLCSVDKGDTEAFFGQGTRLTVV.

Only a few counts were recorded for this clonotype. The rearrangement links TRBV4-1 to TRBJ2-7; D might be TRBD1 (5 bases). In germline, CDR1 is MGHRA, CDR2 YSYEKL. CDR3 size: 17 residues. The V gene lost 3 bases and the J gene lost 6 bases, with 24 bases spanning the gap. CDR3 coding DNA: TGCGCCAGCAGCCAGGGGTTTGGGCCTCCCAGGGATCGCGAGCAGTACTTC. Translating it yields CASSQGFGPPRDREQYF.

The chain is built from TRBV7-9 and TRBJ2-3; 8 bases agree with TRBD2. The V gene end was trimmed by 3 bases and the J gene end by 7 bases; junction bases not matched to a gene: 15. Germline V gene lookup returns CDR1 SEHNR and CDR2 FQNEAQ (reference sequence). The CDR3 spans 17 residues. The CDR3 DNA reads TGTGCCAGCAGCTTCGGAGCGGGAGACACCCCGTGGCATACGCAGTATTTT. Residues: CASSFGAGDTPWHTQYF.

The chain is built from TRBV6-2 or TRBV6-3 and TRBJ1-4; no firm D call. The length of the CDR3 is 14 residues. Germline V gene data show CDR1 as MNHEY and CDR2 as SVGEGT. Trimming took 2 bases from V and 6 from J, leaving 10 bases between them. The CDR3 nucleotides read TGTGCCAGCAGTTACGTCACGGGTCATGAAAAACTGTTTTTT. Translating it yields CASSYVTGHEKLFF.

The V call is TRBV29-1, the J call TRBJ2-1; 11 bases align to TRBD1. V lost 8 bases and J lost 3; bases outside the gene matches: 9. The CDR3 consists of 15 residues. The germline V gene has CDR1 SQVTM and CDR2 ANQGSEA. The CDR3 sequence is CSSDSGTGGYNEQFF. The CDR3, as DNA: TGCAGCTCCGACTCGGGGACAGGGGGCTACAATGAGCAGTTCTTC.

The rearrangement joins TRBV5-1 to TRBJ2-3; D gene uncertain. The germline CDR1 and CDR2 sequences are SGHRS and YFSETQ. This CDR3 has 15 residues. The V gene lost 0 bases and the J gene lost 4 bases, with 12 bases spanning the gap. CDR3 DNA sequence: TGCGCCAGCAGCTTGGTCGGCAGCCGTGCAGATACGCAGTATTTT. Protein product: CASSLVGSRADTQYF. Based on the CDR3 plus reference TRBV5-1 and TRBJ2-3, the full variable domain is KAGVTQTPRYLIKTRGQQVTLSCSPISGHRSVSWYQQTPGQGLQFLFEYFSETQRNKGNFPGRFSGRQFSNSRSEMNVSTLELGDSALYLCASSLVGSRADTQYFGPGTRLTVL.